This T cell receptor beta chain was recovered during a study of breast tumors, draining lymph nodes, adjacent tissues. CDR1 is SGDLS and CDR2 is YYNGEE in the germline V gene. V lost 3 bases and J 8 bases, leaving 14 bases between the germline ends. This CDR3 has 14 residues. This clonotype has at least ten counts. Breast cancer patients provided tissue from their axillary draining lymph nodes. TCRdb re-analysed the multiplex PCR reads in MiXCR, keeping a single row per CDR3 protein. This table holds about 140,000 distinct CDR3 sequences, 30% to 35% found once. The V and J genes are TRBV9 and TRBJ1-4; perhaps TRBD1 as D (6 bases). The sequenced material came from axillary lymph node tissue. This sequence was found in a female donor with breast cancer. Some clones in this sample may be carry-over from other donors' samples. The CDR3 loop is CASSAPTGSEKLFF. Here the CDR3 DNA reads TGTGCCAGCAGCGCCCCAACAGGGTCGGAAAAACTGTTTTTT.